The clone carrying this TCR beta chain has more than one count but fewer than ten. Its cognate antigen is unknown. Healthy Caucasians provided all donations. The sample is drawn from a study of identical twins. The V gene lost 6 bases and the J gene lost 3 bases, with 11 bases spanning the gap. From germline, CDR1 is MNHNS and CDR2 SASEGT. This CDR3 has 13 residues. In TCRdb, the 5' RACE reads were re-called with MiXCR into one record per CDR3 protein. The sample lists hundreds of thousands of distinct CDR3 sequences, less than 25% occurring once. Study-wide points: One should note that invariant MAIT and iNKT cells could partly confound zero-insertion analyses. Sequences that were out-of-frame, alpha and twin-shared displayed an excess of low generation probability.

The data also belong to a second study, concerning T cells expressing NK-cell markers. That work states: NKG2C+ dominant clonotypes from 6 or 7 donors made up about 1.0-7.0% of CD8+ T cells.

This chain uses TRBV6-1 with TRBJ1-1, with no clear D. This receptor was identified in a woman between 18 and 30 years old in good health. What was sequenced was PBMCs. The CDR3 sequence is CASSADGYTEAFF. The CDR3 bases are TGTGCCAGCAGCGCCGACGGTTACACTGAAGCTTTCTTT.